Listed below are T cell receptor beta chains from one sample, sequenced in a study of CD8+CD57+ T cells in acquired aplastic anemia. TCRdb analysed the reads with MiXCR anew, one entry per CDR3 protein. Of 300,000 or so distinct CDR3 sequences listed, under 60% are singletons. Sequencing was carried out using sorted CD4+, CD8+, or CD8+CD57+ T cells (not recorded which) from PBMCs. Source of these receptors: a human donor with aplastic anemia. CDR3s include the opening cysteine and the closing phenylalanine or tryptophan. A D gene is named only where the DNA matches it firmly. Clone size is shown for a subset of rows, as once, few, many or a class of expanded clone.

cdr3_length	v_call	d_call	clone_size	j_call	cdr3_aa	cdr3_nt
15	TRBV10-2	.	many	TRBJ2-3	CASRPTGPGTDTQYF	TGCGCCAGCAGACCCACAGGGCCGGGCACAGATACGCAGTATTTT
15	TRBV20-1	.	.	TRBJ1-4	CSASRSGGANEKLFF	TGCAGTGCTAGTCGGTCTGGGGGGGCTAATGAAAAACTGTTTTTT
17	TRBV7-3	.	.	TRBJ2-7	CASSGGPDRIPSYEQYF	TGTGCCAGCAGCGGCGGACCTGACAGAATACCCTCCTACGAGCAGTACTTC
13	TRBV4-3	.	.	TRBJ2-2	CASSQGNLGELFF	TGCGCCAGCAGCCAAGGGAACTTAGGGGAGCTGTTTTTT
15	TRBV25-1	.	many	TRBJ1-5	CASSPGWGGNQPQHF	TGTGCCAGCAGCCCTGGTTGGGGTGGCAATCAGCCCCAGCATTTT
15	TRBV19	.	.	TRBJ2-5	CASSVGGGGQETQYF	TGTGCCAGTAGTGTGGGGGGCGGGGGCCAAGAGACCCAGTACTTC
14	TRBV7-2	TRBD2	few	TRBJ2-1	CASNKRSSGNEQFF	TGTGCCAGCAATAAGAGGTCTAGCGGCAATGAGCAGTTCTTC
14	TRBV29-1	TRBD1	.	TRBJ2-3	CSVAGQGATDTQYF	TGCAGCGTGGCGGGACAGGGGGCGACAGATACGCAGTATTTT
15	TRBV10-3	TRBD2	few	TRBJ2-1	CAISGTSGGYNEQFF	TGTGCCATCAGTGGCACGAGCGGGGGTTACAATGAGCAGTTCTTC
15	TRBV7-9	.	.	TRBJ1-2	CASSLTQTANYGYTF	TGTGCCAGCAGCTTAACTCAAACAGCTAACTATGGCTACACCTTC
18	TRBV7-9	TRBD2	.	TRBJ2-1	CASSLVVPAGVSYNEQFF	TGTGCCAGCAGCTTAGTGGTTCCGGCGGGAGTATCCTACAATGAGCAGTTCTTC
15	TRBV7-8	.	.	TRBJ1-5	CASSPLIGSNQPQHF	TGTGCCAGCAGCCCCCTCATAGGCAGCAATCAGCCCCAGCATTTT
15	TRBV24-1	TRBD1	.	TRBJ1-4	CATSDSRQGGEKLFF	TGTGCCACCAGCGACTCTAGACAGGGGGGTGAAAAACTGTTTTTT
15	TRBV19	.	many	TRBJ1-5	CASRTTWDSNQPQHF	TGTGCCAGTAGGACGACATGGGATAGCAATCAGCCCCAGCATTTT
19	TRBV9	TRBD1	.	TRBJ1-6	CASSASVGGTGATFSPLHF	TGTGCCAGCAGCGCCTCCGTAGGGGGGACAGGGGCAACATTTTCACCCCTCCACTTT
14	TRBV11-1	.	many	TRBJ1-1	CASSLDTANTEAFF	TGTGCCAGCAGCTTAGACACAGCGAACACTGAAGCTTTCTTT
14	TRBV9	TRBD1	.	TRBJ2-7	CASSVGDRGNEQYF	TGTGCCAGCAGCGTAGGGGACAGGGGCAACGAGCAGTACTTC
16	TRBV12-3/TRBV12-4	TRBD1	few	TRBJ1-2	CASSLEGGQGNYGYTF	TGTGCCAGCAGTTTAGAGGGGGGACAGGGTAACTATGGCTACACCTTC
14	TRBV19	TRBD2	.	TRBJ2-7	CASRVSGRSDEQYF	TGTGCCAGCAGAGTTAGCGGGAGGTCCGACGAGCAGTACTTC
14	TRBV20-1	TRBD1	few	TRBJ1-2	CSARGTMGDSGYTF	TGCAGTGCTAGAGGGACGATGGGGGACAGTGGCTACACCTTC
14	TRBV5-4	TRBD1	once	TRBJ2-7	CASSLDGGTGETYF	TGTGCCAGCAGCTTGGATGGAGGGACAGGGGAGACGTACTTC
14	TRBV20-1	.	once	TRBJ2-7	CSARDDGTSYEQYF	TGCAGTGCTAGAGATGACGGGACAAGCTACGAGCAGTACTTC
17	TRBV10-3	.	few	TRBJ2-2	CAISEWGRVRGTGELFF	TGTGCCATCAGTGAATGGGGCAGGGTACGAGGAACCGGGGAGCTGTTTTTT